The rows below give T cell receptor beta chains drawn from one sample of a study of OX40 agonist ivuxolimab in advanced cancers. Some clones are missing from TCRdb's copy, which holds only in-frame ones; the method was immunoSEQ multiplex PCR. The table records approximately 60,000 clones, about 90% of them present only once. The sample in question was CD4+ or CD8+ T cells sorted from blood, obtained in a trial of the OX40 agonist ivuxolimab. Receptors were obtained from an adult with an advanced solid tumor such as melanoma, head and neck, liver or kidney cancer. CDR3s include the opening cysteine and the closing phenylalanine or tryptophan. The D gene is left open where the match is weak.

J: TRBJ2-3
D: .
V: TRBV7-2
DNA: TGTGCCAGCAGCCGCTTCGGTCAAACAGATACGCAGTATTTT
CDR3: CASSRFGQTDTQYF

J: TRBJ1-1
D: .
V: TRBV29-1
DNA: TGCAGCGGCAGGGTTTTCACTGAAGCTTTCTTT
CDR3: CSGRVFTEAFF

J: TRBJ1-4
D: .
V: TRBV5-1
DNA: TGCGCCAGCAGCTCGATAGGGGAAGAAAAACTGTTTTTT
CDR3: CASSSIGEEKLFF

J: TRBJ1-2
D: TRBD1
V: TRBV23-1
DNA: TGCGCCAGCAGCAAGGGGGCGTTAAATGGCTACACCTTC
CDR3: CASSKGALNGYTF

J: TRBJ2-2
D: .
V: TRBV4-3
DNA: TGCGCCAGCAGCCAAGGGGTCTCGGACACCGGGGAGCTGTTTTTT
CDR3: CASSQGVSDTGELFF

J: TRBJ2-7
D: .
V: TRBV11-2
DNA: TGTGCCAGCAGCTTTTCCCAGCAGTACTTC
CDR3: CASSFSQQYF

J: TRBJ2-7
D: TRBD2
V: TRBV2
DNA: TGTGCCAGCAGAAAAGCGGGGAACTACGAGCAGTACTTC
CDR3: CASRKAGNYEQYF

J: TRBJ2-1
D: .
V: TRBV6-1
DNA: TGTGCCAGCAGACAGGGTTTAGGCTCCTACAATGAGCAGTTCTTC
CDR3: CASRQGLGSYNEQFF

J: TRBJ1-5
D: .
V: TRBV7-2
DNA: TGTGCCAGCAGCCCCTCCGCCTTTAGCAATCAGCCCCAGCATTTT
CDR3: CASSPSAFSNQPQHF

J: TRBJ2-2
D: .
V: TRBV9
DNA: TGTGCCAGCAGCCCATTGCCGGGAACAGCGCTGTTTTTT
CDR3: CASSPLPGTALFF

J: TRBJ1-4
D: .
V: TRBV6-8
DNA: TGTGCCAGCAGTTACGGCGGTGTCAGAACTAAGATCGGACTGTTTTTT
CDR3: CASSYGGVRTKIGLFF

J: TRBJ1-2
D: .
V: TRBV29-1
DNA: TGCAGCGTACGAACAGTGAACTATGGCTACACCTTC
CDR3: CSVRTVNYGYTF